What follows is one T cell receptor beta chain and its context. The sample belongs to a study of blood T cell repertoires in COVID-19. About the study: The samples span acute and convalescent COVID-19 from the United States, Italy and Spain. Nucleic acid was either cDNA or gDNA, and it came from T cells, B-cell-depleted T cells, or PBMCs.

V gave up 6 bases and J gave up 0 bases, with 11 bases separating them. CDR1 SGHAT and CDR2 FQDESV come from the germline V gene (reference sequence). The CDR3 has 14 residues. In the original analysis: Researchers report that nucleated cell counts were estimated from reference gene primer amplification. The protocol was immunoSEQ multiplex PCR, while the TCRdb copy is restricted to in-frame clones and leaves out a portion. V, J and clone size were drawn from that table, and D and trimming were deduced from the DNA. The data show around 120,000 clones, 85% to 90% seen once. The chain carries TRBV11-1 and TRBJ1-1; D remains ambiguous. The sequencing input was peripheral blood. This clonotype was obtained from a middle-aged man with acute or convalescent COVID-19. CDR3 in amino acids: CASSSRAVNTEAFF. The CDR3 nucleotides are TGTGCCAGCAGTTCGAGGGCAGTGAACACTGAAGCTTTCTTT.